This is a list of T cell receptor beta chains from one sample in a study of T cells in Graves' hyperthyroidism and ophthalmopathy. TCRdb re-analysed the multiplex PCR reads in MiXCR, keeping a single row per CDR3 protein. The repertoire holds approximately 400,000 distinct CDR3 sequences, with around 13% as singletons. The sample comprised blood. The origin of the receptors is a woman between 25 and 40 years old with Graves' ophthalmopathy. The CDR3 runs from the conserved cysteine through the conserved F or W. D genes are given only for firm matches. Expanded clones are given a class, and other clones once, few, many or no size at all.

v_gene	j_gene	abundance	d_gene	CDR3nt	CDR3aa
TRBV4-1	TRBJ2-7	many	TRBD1	TGCGCCAGCAGCCAAGATAACAGGGGGTCCGCCTACGAGCAGTACTTC	CASSQDNRGSAYEQYF
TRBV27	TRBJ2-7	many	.	TGTGCCAGCAGTTTAGGGGGTCTGGTCTACGAGCAGTACTTC	CASSLGGLVYEQYF
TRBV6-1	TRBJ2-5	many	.	TGTGCCAGCAGGGTGTTCCAAGACCAAGAGACCCAGTACTTC	CASRVFQDQETQYF
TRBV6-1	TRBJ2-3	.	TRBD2	TGTGCCAGCAGGGGTCTAGCGGGGTACACAGATACGCAGTATTTT	CASRGLAGYTDTQYF
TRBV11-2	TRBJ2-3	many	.	TGTGCCAGCAGCTCTGCTACAGATACGCAGTATTTT	CASSSATDTQYF
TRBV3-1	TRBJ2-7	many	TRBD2	TGTGCCAGCAGCCGGGGGGGGAGATACTACGAGCAGTACTTC	CASSRGGRYYEQYF
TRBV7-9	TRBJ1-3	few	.	TGTGCCAGCAGCTTAGGTCAACAAGGAAACACCATATATTTT	CASSLGQQGNTIYF
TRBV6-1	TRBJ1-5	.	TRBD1	TGTGCCAGCAGCAGGGACAGGGACCAGCCCCAGCATTTT	CASSRDRDQPQHF
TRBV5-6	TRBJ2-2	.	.	TGTGCCAGCACCGGGATCCGCGGGACCGGGGAGCTGTTTTTT	CASTGIRGTGELFF
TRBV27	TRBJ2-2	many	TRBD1	TGTGCCAGCAGTTTATTCCCAGGGGGCACCGGGGAGCTGTTTTTT	CASSLFPGGTGELFF
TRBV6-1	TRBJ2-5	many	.	TGTGCCGTGGGGAGAGAGACCCAGTACTTC	CAVGRETQYF
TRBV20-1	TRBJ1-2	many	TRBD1	TGCAGTGCTGTATGGGACAGTCGAGGCTACACCTTC	CSAVWDSRGYTF